This TCR beta chain was documented in a study of cytotoxic CD8 clonotypes in ibrutinib-treated CLL. On the study more broadly: Sample averages reached 255,043 productive templates and under 100,000 productive rearrangements.

TCRdb keeps only in-frame clones here, not all; method: immunoSEQ multiplex PCR. The sample contains roughly 180,000 clones, approximately 80% of which appear only once. This sequence was found in a human donor with chronic lymphocytic leukemia. This specimen consisted of PBMCs, obtained after 24 months of ibrutinib treatment.

The CDR3 coding sequence is TGTGCCAGCAGTTACCAGGGAACAACCAGGGAGGGGGAGCAGTACTTC. Translation gives CASSYQGTTREGEQYF. The rearrangement joins TRBV6-5 to TRBJ2-7, with 7 bases that match TRBD2. V was pared by 2 bases and J by 7 bases, with 14 bases of the junction left unmatched. This CDR3 is built from 16 residues. Germline CDR1 MNHEY, CDR2 SVGAGI.